The rows below give T cell receptor beta chains drawn from one sample of a study of regulatory T cells in long-lasting Graves disease. TCRdb re-derived calls from the multiplex PCR reads in MiXCR, one entry per CDR3 protein. The sample lists some 200,000 distinct CDR3 sequences, roughly 19% occurring once. This same sample was also part of a study on T cells in Graves' hyperthyroidism and ophthalmopathy.

The material sequenced was peripheral blood mononuclear cells (PBMCs), taken at new diagnosis, from a patient treated with antithyroid drugs. These receptors all stem from a woman in her thirties with Graves disease. Each CDR3 is given with its conserved first and last residue. A D gene is named only where the DNA matches it firmly. Expanded clones get a size class; other rows say once, few or many, or leave the size out.

V	size	J	D	CDR3	DNA
TRBV6-5	few	TRBJ1-2	-	CASSYGQTWLTF	TGTGCCAGCAGCTACGGACAGACGTGGCTCACCTTC
TRBV9	many	TRBJ2-1	TRBD2	CASSVALAGGEQFF	TGTGCCAGCAGCGTAGCACTAGCGGGAGGAGAGCAGTTCTTC
TRBV7-9	many	TRBJ2-1	TRBD2	CASSPRTSGHASYNEQFF	TGTGCCAGCAGCCCTAGGACTAGCGGGCATGCTTCCTACAATGAGCAGTTCTTC
TRBV19	many	TRBJ1-1	-	CASSIGGPEPFF	TGTGCCAGTAGTATCGGGGGTCCTGAACCTTTCTTT
TRBV7-9	many	TRBJ2-1	-	CASSLTPNNEQFF	TGTGCCAGCAGCTTAACCCCAAACAATGAGCAGTTCTTC
TRBV18	-	TRBJ2-5	-	CASSPETGLQETQYF	TGTGCCAGCTCACCAGAAACAGGATTACAAGAGACCCAGTACTTC
TRBV15	few	TRBJ1-3	-	CATSPGGSGNTIYF	TGTGCCACCAGCCCCGGGGGCTCTGGAAACACCATATATTTT
TRBV11-3	many	TRBJ2-3	-	CASSLGPSSTDTQYF	TGTGCCAGCAGCTTAGGGCCGTCTAGCACAGATACGCAGTATTTT
TRBV5-1	many	TRBJ1-6	-	CASSLGGYSPLHF	TGTGCCAGCAGCTTAGGGGGATATTCACCCCTCCACTTT
TRBV3-1	-	TRBJ2-2	TRBD1	CASRRTGVTGELFF	TGTGCCAGCAGACGGACAGGGGTTACCGGGGAGCTGTTTTTT
TRBV2	many	TRBJ1-5	-	CASSVGGYGQPQHF	TGTGCCAGCAGTGTCGGAGGGTATGGTCAGCCCCAGCATTTT
TRBV6-1	-	TRBJ1-5	TRBD1	CASRTGGFNNQPQHF	TGTGCCAGCAGGACAGGGGGCTTCAACAATCAGCCCCAGCATTTT
TRBV2	many	TRBJ1-1	TRBD1	CASSPTGDLNTEAFF	TGTGCCAGCAGTCCTACAGGGGACTTGAACACTGAAGCTTTCTTT
TRBV29-1	many	TRBJ1-4	TRBD1	CSVGQANEKLFF	TGCAGCGTGGGACAGGCTAATGAAAAACTGTTTTTT
TRBV9	-	TRBJ2-3	TRBD2	CASSSPGLAGVTDTQYF	TGTGCCAGCAGCTCCCCCGGACTAGCGGGGGTCACGGATACGCAGTATTTT
TRBV11-2	many	TRBJ1-2	TRBD1	CASSLAGQGNGYTF	TGTGCCAGCAGCTTAGCTGGACAGGGAAATGGCTACACCTTC
TRBV12-3/TRBV12-4	many	TRBJ1-2	-	CASSLGGPANYGYTF	TGTGCCAGCAGTTTAGGCGGGCCCGCTAACTATGGCTACACCTTC
TRBV6-1	many	TRBJ2-7	TRBD2	CASSPSSGRIYEQYF	TGTGCCAGCAGTCCCTCTAGCGGGAGGATCTACGAGCAGTACTTC
TRBV20-1	many	TRBJ1-2	-	CSPKRGASGYTF	TGCAGTCCAAAACGGGGGGCGTCGGGCTACACCTTC
TRBV15	many	TRBJ2-5	-	CATSRDGGIQETQYF	TGTGCCACCAGCAGAGATGGAGGGATCCAAGAGACCCAGTACTTC
TRBV5-1	-	TRBJ1-2	TRBD1	CASSRGRGQGAGYTF	TGCGCCAGCAGCCGGGGACGCGGACAGGGGGCTGGCTACACCTTC
TRBV7-9	many	TRBJ2-7	-	CASSLSLEQYF	TGTGCCAGCAGCTTAAGCCTCGAGCAGTACTTC
TRBV5-4	few	TRBJ2-7	TRBD1	CASSAGQGASYEQYF	TGTGCCAGCAGCGCCGGACAGGGGGCATCCTACGAGCAGTACTTC
TRBV5-1	many	TRBJ2-2	TRBD2	CASSLEVAGLDTGELFF	TGCGCCAGCAGCTTGGAAGTAGCGGGACTTGACACCGGGGAGCTGTTTTTT
TRBV6-2/TRBV6-3	-	TRBJ2-3	-	CASSALTGRPDTQYF	TGTGCCAGCAGTGCCCTGACAGGGAGGCCAGATACGCAGTATTTT
TRBV6-2/TRBV6-3	many	TRBJ1-5	TRBD1	CASTLNRGFGGQPQHF	TGTGCCAGCACCCTGAACAGGGGTTTCGGGGGTCAGCCCCAGCATTTT
TRBV19	many	TRBJ1-1	-	CASSSAQGGKTEAFF	TGTGCCAGTAGTAGCGCTCAGGGCGGGAAAACTGAAGCTTTCTTT
TRBV6-5	few	TRBJ2-3	-	CASSWGQADTQYF	TGTGCCAGCAGTTGGGGCCAGGCAGATACGCAGTATTTT
TRBV11-2	many	TRBJ1-1	-	CASSFARTASFEAFF	TGTGCCAGCAGCTTTGCTCGGACAGCAAGTTTTGAAGCTTTCTTT
TRBV28	few	TRBJ2-7	-	CASWPGTTYEQYF	TGTGCCAGCTGGCCCGGGACAACCTACGAGCAGTACTTC
TRBV2	many	TRBJ1-5	-	CASRGDFVGNQPQHF	TGTGCCAGCAGGGGGGATTTTGTCGGCAATCAGCCCCAGCATTTT
TRBV11-2	-	TRBJ2-7	-	CASSEQGSEQYF	TGTGCCAGCAGCGAACAGGGCTCCGAGCAGTACTTC
TRBV5-4	-	TRBJ1-1	TRBD1	CASSSTGIATEAFF	TGTGCCAGCAGCTCGACAGGGATTGCCACTGAAGCTTTCTTT